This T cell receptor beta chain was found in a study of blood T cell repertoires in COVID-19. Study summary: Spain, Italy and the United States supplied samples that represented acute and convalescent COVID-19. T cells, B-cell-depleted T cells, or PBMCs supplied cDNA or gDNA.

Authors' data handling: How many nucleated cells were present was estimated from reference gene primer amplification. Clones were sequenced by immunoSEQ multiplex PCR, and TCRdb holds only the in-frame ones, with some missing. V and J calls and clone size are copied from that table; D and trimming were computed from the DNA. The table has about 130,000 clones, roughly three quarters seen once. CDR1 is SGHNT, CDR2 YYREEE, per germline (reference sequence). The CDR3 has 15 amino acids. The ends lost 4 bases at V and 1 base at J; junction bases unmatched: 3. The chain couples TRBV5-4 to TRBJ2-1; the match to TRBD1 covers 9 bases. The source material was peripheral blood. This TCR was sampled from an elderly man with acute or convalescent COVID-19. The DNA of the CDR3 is TGTGCCAGCAGCACCGACAGGGGGTCCTACAATGAGCAGTTCTTC. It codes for CASSTDRGSYNEQFF.